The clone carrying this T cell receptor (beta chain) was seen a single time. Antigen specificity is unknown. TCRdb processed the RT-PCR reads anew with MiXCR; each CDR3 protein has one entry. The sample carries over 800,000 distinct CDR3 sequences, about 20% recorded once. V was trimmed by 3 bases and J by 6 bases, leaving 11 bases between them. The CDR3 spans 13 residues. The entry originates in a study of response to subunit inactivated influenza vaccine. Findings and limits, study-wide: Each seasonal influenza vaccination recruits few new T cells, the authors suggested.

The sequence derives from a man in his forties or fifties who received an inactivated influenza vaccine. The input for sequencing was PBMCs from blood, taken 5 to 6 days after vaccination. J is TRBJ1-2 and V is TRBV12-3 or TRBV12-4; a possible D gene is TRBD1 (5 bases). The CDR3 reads CASSFRYRNGYTF. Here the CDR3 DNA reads TGTGCCAGCAGTTTTAGGTACAGGAATGGCTACACCTTC.